The rows below give T cell receptor beta chains drawn from one sample of a study of tumor-infiltrating lymphocytes in primary liver carcinoma. MiXCR, applied by TCRdb to the multiplex PCR reads, yields one record per CDR3 protein. The repertoire holds 250,000 to 400,000 distinct CDR3 sequences, 50% to 70% seen once, with 9% in the top ten. The sample comprised peripheral blood. These receptors were obtained from a middle-aged man with primary liver carcinoma and hepatitis B virus infection. Each CDR3 is given with its conserved first and last residue. A D gene is named only where the DNA matches it firmly. For some rows the clone size is stated as once, few or many, or as a class when expanded; others skip it.

d_call j_call clone_size v_call cdr3_nt cdr3_aa
. TRBJ2-1 few TRBV11-2 TGTGCCAGCAGCTTACGGGGAGTCCGCAATGAGCAGTTCTTC CASSLRGVRNEQFF
. TRBJ2-4 . TRBV6-2/TRBV6-3 TGTGCCAGCACCCCGGAAATTGGTAGTGGCAAAAACATTCAGTACTTC CASTPEIGSGKNIQYF
. TRBJ2-6 many TRBV29-1 TGCAGCGTTTCGGACAGGGAGGGAGCGGGGGCCAACGTCCTGACTTTC CSVSDREGAGANVLTF
. TRBJ2-2 . TRBV30 TGTGCCTGGGGGCGTATGGGAGTCACCGGGGAGCTGTTTTTT CAWGRMGVTGELFF
TRBD2 TRBJ2-3 many TRBV29-1 TGCAGCGTTGAAGTCGCCGGGGGGAATACGCAGTATTTT CSVEVAGGNTQYF
. TRBJ2-3 many TRBV4-3 TGCGCCAGCAGCCAAACGACCGGGAGCGGAGATACGCAGTATTTT CASSQTTGSGDTQYF
TRBD2 TRBJ2-3 . TRBV6-6 TGTGCCAGCAGTTACTCGCCTCGACTAGCGGACCACACAGATACGCAGTATTTT CASSYSPRLADHTDTQYF
. TRBJ1-4 many TRBV29-1 TGCAGCGCTCAACTCGCCAGTGAAAAACTGTTTTTT CSAQLASEKLFF
TRBD1 TRBJ1-5 . TRBV12-3/TRBV12-4 TGTGCCAGCAGCCCCGACAGGGCAGATCAGCCCCAGCATTTT CASSPDRADQPQHF
. TRBJ2-1 . TRBV11-2 TGTGCCAACAGCTCGGCTTTTAATGAGCAGTTCTTC CANSSAFNEQFF
TRBD1 TRBJ1-2 . TRBV12-3/TRBV12-4 TGTGCCAGCAGCCTCGGACAGGGGGCAAACTATGGCTACACCTTC CASSLGQGANYGYTF
TRBD1 TRBJ2-5 . TRBV5-5 TGTGCCAGCAGCTTGGTGGGGACAGGATACCAAGAGACCCAGTACTTC CASSLVGTGYQETQYF
. TRBJ2-1 few TRBV28 TGTGCCAGCAGCTCCCACGGGACCTCGGACAATGAGCAGTTCTTC CASSSHGTSDNEQFF
TRBD2 TRBJ2-1 . TRBV4-2 TGTGCCAGGAACCCGACGACTAGCGGGGTTTACAATGAGCAGTTCTTC CARNPTTSGVYNEQFF
. TRBJ2-1 many TRBV4-2 TGTGCCAGCAGCCAAGATTGGCTAGAGCAGTTCTTC CASSQDWLEQFF
TRBD1 TRBJ2-5 . TRBV5-4 TGTGCCAGCAGCAATGGACAGGGGAGACAAGAGACCCAGTACTTC CASSNGQGRQETQYF
. TRBJ1-4 many TRBV4-1 TGCGCCAGCAGCCAGAACAGTGCAACTAATGAAAAACTGTTTTTT CASSQNSATNEKLFF
. TRBJ2-5 once TRBV12-3/TRBV12-4 TGTGCCAGCAGTCCCGCTGGGGTTGAAGATACCCATTACTTC CASSPAGVEDTHYF
. TRBJ1-6 . TRBV6-2/TRBV6-3 TGTGCCAGCAGGGACAGCCGGTTTCCCCTCCACTTT CASRDSRFPLHF
TRBD2 TRBJ2-5 . TRBV7-9 TGTGCCAGCAGCTTAGGGCTTTCGGGACTAGCGGAAGAGACCCAGTACTTC CASSLGLSGLAEETQYF
. TRBJ1-3 . TRBV28 TGTGCCAGCAGTTTCCTACGGGGGGCAGGGCTGGGAAACACCATATATTTT CASSFLRGAGLGNTIYF
. TRBJ1-3 . TRBV6-5 TGTGCCAGCACGGTTGGCGGGACATTTGGAAACACCATACATTTT CASTVGGTFGNTIHF
. TRBJ2-5 . TRBV5-1 TGCGCCAGCAGCACGTTCGGACGGTACCAAGAGACCCAGTACTTC CASSTFGRYQETQYF
. TRBJ1-1 once TRBV11-3 TGTGCCAGCAGCCCGCGGGTGGGCGCTGAAACTTTCTTT CASSPRVGAETFF
TRBD2 TRBJ2-3 . TRBV6-2/TRBV6-3 TGTGCCAGCAGCGCCGGACTAGCGGGAGGGGCAGATACGCAGTATTTT CASSAGLAGGADTQYF
. TRBJ2-3 few TRBV5-4 TGTGCCAGCAGCTTGGCGGCAGCCACAGATACGCAGTATTTT CASSLAAATDTQYF
. TRBJ2-1 . TRBV11-2 TGTGCCTGCAGCTTCTCTGCAGACCACATTGAGCAGTTCTTC CACSFSADHIEQFF
. TRBJ1-4 few TRBV5-1 TGCGCCAGCAGCCCAGCCGCAGGGTCTGGGCTAGAAAAACTGTTTTTT CASSPAAGSGLEKLFF
. TRBJ1-1 . TRBV5-1 TGCGCCAGCAGCGTGGGCCACAGTAGCGGTGACACTGAAGCTTTCTTT CASSVGHSSGDTEAFF
TRBD2 TRBJ2-1 few TRBV7-9 TGTGCCAGCACATCGGCTAGCGGGAATAATGAGCAGTTCTTC CASTSASGNNEQFF
. TRBJ2-4 . TRBV12-3/TRBV12-4 TGTGCCAGCATTGAAGGTTTAGCCAAAAACATTCAGTACTTT CASIEGLAKNIQYF
TRBD2 TRBJ2-1 few TRBV6-5 TGTGCCAGCAGTTACTTCGGGGGCGCTGGGACTAGCGGGAGCGGTGAGCAGTTCTTC CASSYFGGAGTSGSGEQFF
. TRBJ1-3 many TRBV12-3/TRBV12-4 TGTGCCAGCAGTCCCCAGGTCTCTGGAAACACCATATATTTT CASSPQVSGNTIYF
TRBD1 TRBJ1-6 few TRBV4-1 TGCGCCAGCAACCCACCCGGCGGGGGACAGACATTACTTAATTCACCCCTCCACTTT CASNPPGGGQTLLNSPLHF
. TRBJ1-1 . TRBV19 TGTGCCAGTAGTATATCGGGAGGCGGGGACACTGAAGCTTTCTTT CASSISGGGDTEAFF
. TRBJ2-3 many TRBV12-3/TRBV12-4 TGTGCCAGCAGTTTAGCGCTGGGGGAAAGCAAAGATACGCAGTATTTT CASSLALGESKDTQYF
. TRBJ1-5 . TRBV2 TGTGCCAGCAGGGACATGTATAGCAATCAGCCCCAGCATTTT CASRDMYSNQPQHF
TRBD2 TRBJ2-1 . TRBV28 TGTGCCAGCAGTTGGGGACTAGCGGATTTCTTC CASSWGLADFF
. TRBJ1-1 . TRBV5-6 TGTGCCTGCAGCTTGAGGGCCGGCGGTGAAGCTTTCTTT CACSLRAGGEAFF
. TRBJ2-5 few TRBV28 TGTGCCAGCAGTTTCCACAGATTAGAGACCCAGTACTTC CASSFHRLETQYF
. TRBJ2-3 . TRBV5-6 TGTGCCAGCAGCTTGTTGGCGGAAGGAACAGATACGCAGTATTTT CASSLLAEGTDTQYF
. TRBJ2-3 . TRBV6-6 TGTGCCAGCAGTTCTATCACAGATACGCAGTATTTT CASSSITDTQYF
TRBD2 TRBJ2-1 few TRBV6-5 TGTGCCAGCAGTAAGGGACTAGTGGGAGTCCATGAGCAGTTCTTC CASSKGLVGVHEQFF
TRBD2 TRBJ2-3 few TRBV7-9 TGTGCCAGCAGCCCTCCAGGAGCGGGGGGCGGAGATACGCAGTATTTT CASSPPGAGGGDTQYF
TRBD2 TRBJ2-1 . TRBV12-3/TRBV12-4 TGTGCCAGCAGTTCCCTAGCGGGAGATCATGAGCAGTTCTTC CASSSLAGDHEQFF
TRBD2 TRBJ2-3 . TRBV4-1 TGCGCCAGCAGCCAAAAACTAGCGGGATCAGATACGCAGTATTTT CASSQKLAGSDTQYF
TRBD2 TRBJ2-3 . TRBV28 TGTGCCAGCAGTTTATCGACTAGCGGCTACACAGATACGCAGTATTTT CASSLSTSGYTDTQYF
TRBD2 TRBJ2-2 . TRBV5-4 TGTGCCAGCAGCTTGACTAGCGGGAGTCGGACAGGGGAGCCGTTTTTT CASSLTSGSRTGEPFF
TRBD1 TRBJ1-6 . TRBV12-3/TRBV12-4 TGTGCCAGCAACAAGGGACAGCCCAATTCACCCCTCCACTTT CASNKGQPNSPLHF
. TRBJ2-5 . TRBV7-9 TGTGCCAGCAGCTTAGGGCTCCGGGACGGAGGAGAGACCCAGTACTTC CASSLGLRDGGETQYF
. TRBJ2-5 once TRBV6-1 TGTACCAGCAACTCCGGCATACGGGAGACCCAGTACTTC CTSNSGIRETQYF
. TRBJ2-1 . TRBV11-1 TGTGCCAGCAGCCTTTTGCGGGACAACTCCTACAAAGAGCAGTTCTTC CASSLLRDNSYKEQFF
. TRBJ2-6 . TRBV11-2 TGTGCCAGCAGCTTATCCGGCGGGGGCCCTGGGGCCAACGTCCTGACTTTC CASSLSGGGPGANVLTF
. TRBJ2-5 few TRBV11-2 TGTGCCAGCGGCCCCCTCCGTTCGGCGGCTCAAGAGACCCAGTACTTC CASGPLRSAAQETQYF
TRBD1 TRBJ2-3 . TRBV28 TGTGCCAGCAGCAGAGACAGGGACCTGGATACGCAGTATTTT CASSRDRDLDTQYF
. TRBJ2-5 . TRBV11-1 TGTGCCAGCAGCTTCCGGGTACTAGCCGGCGAGACCCAGTACTTC CASSFRVLAGETQYF
. TRBJ1-1 many TRBV6-5 TGTGCCAGCAGTTTCCGGACGGCCGGTTCGAACACTGAAGCTTTCTTT CASSFRTAGSNTEAFF